The 18 T cell receptor beta chains in this list originate from one sample, sequenced in a study of cytomegalovirus exposure and HLA in healthy donors. The assay was immunoSEQ multiplex PCR, and TCRdb's table has in-frame clones only and misses some. The sample has some 200,000 clones; around nine tenths are singletons. Sample: PBMCs. These receptors were obtained from a woman younger than 30 in good health and CMV-seronegative.

The chain couples TRBV11-2 to TRBJ1-2; 9 bases line up with TRBD1. Germline-derived CDR1 and CDR2 are SGHAT and FQNNGV. The CDR3 runs to 15 residues. After removal of 5 bases from V and 0 bases from J, the junction contained 4 bases not matched to a gene. CDR3 coding DNA: TGTGCCAGCAGCCGTACAGGGGGCTCTAACTATGGCTACACCTTC. This gives the protein CASSRTGGSNYGYTF.

The gene calls are TRBV6-1 and TRBJ2-7; D is unresolved. The V gene lost 7 bases and the J gene lost 6 bases, with 19 bases spanning the gap. Per germline, CDR1 MNHNS and CDR2 SASEGT. The CDR3 loop spans 14 amino acids. The CDR3 is CASTRQPTPVEQYF. CDR3 DNA sequence: TGTGCCAGCACTCGACAACCTACTCCAGTCGAGCAGTACTTC.

This chain connects TRBV28 to TRBJ1-2, with D uncertain. V was shortened by 7 bases and J by 6 bases, with 15 bases between the two germline ends. The CDR3 consists of 13 residues. Germline CDR1 is MDHEN and CDR2 is SYDVKM. Here the CDR3 DNA reads TGTGCCAGCACCCAACGGGAGGGAGATGGCTACACCTTC. Translating it yields CASTQREGDGYTF.

The chain has TRBV29-1 and TRBJ1-1; TRBD1 is a possible D gene (5 bases). Germline V CDR1 and CDR2: SQVTM, ANQGSEA. This CDR3 region has 13 residues. Trimming shortened V by 6 bases and J by 11 bases, and 22 bases separated the two germline ends. The CDR3: CSVLGRLTGVAFF. In DNA form, the CDR3 reads TGCAGCGTCCTGGGCCGACTCACGGGGGTGGCTTTCTTT.

The chain links TRBV19 to TRBJ2-3, with 9 positions matching TRBD1. V gave up 2 bases and J gave up 5 bases; unmatched junction bases: 8. The CDR3 has 16 amino acids. Germline loops: CDR1 LNHDA, CDR2 SQIVND (reference sequence). DNA for the CDR3: TGTGCCAGTAGTATACTAGGACAGGGGACGGAAGATACGCAGTATTTT. Amino acids: CASSILGQGTEDTQYF.

The chain carries TRBV5-5 and TRBJ2-7; 8 bases agree with TRBD1. The CDR3 runs 14 residues. Germline CDR1 and CDR2: SGHKS and YYEKEE (reference sequence). The junction had 6 bases not matched to a gene; V was cut back by 2 bases and J by 5 bases. This chain's CDR3 is CASSFRDRTDEQYF. The CDR3 nucleotides are TGTGCCAGCAGCTTCCGGGACAGGACGGACGAGCAGTACTTC.

The V and J genes are TRBV18 and TRBJ1-2; 10 nucleotides line up with TRBD1. The CDR3 has 14 amino acids. The ends lost 6 bases at V and 2 bases at J; junction bases unmatched: 3. CDR1 is KGHSH and CDR2 is LQKENI in the germline V gene. The CDR3 DNA sequence: TGTGCCAGCTCCTCGGGACAGGGGAACTATGGCTACACCTTC. Translated, it gives CASSSGQGNYGYTF.

V and J are TRBV7-9 and TRBJ2-5; 9 nucleotides match TRBD2. With V trimmed by 6 bases and J by 5 bases, 16 bases remained unmatched. This CDR3 has 17 amino acids. Looked up from germline, CDR1 is SEHNR and CDR2 is FQNEAQ (reference sequence). CDR3 nucleotides: TGTGCCAGCAGTCCAAAGGTAGCGGGAGTCTTTGGGGAGACCCAGTACTTC. This gives the protein CASSPKVAGVFGETQYF.

The chain is built from TRBV27 and TRBJ2-7, with a weak D call TRBD1 (5 bases). Germline-derived CDR1 and CDR2 are MNHEY and SMNVEV (reference sequence). V lost 3 bases and J lost 2, with 8 bases in between. This CDR3 is built from 13 residues. Here the CDR3 reads CASSFLGPYEQYF. The CDR3 bases are TGTGCCAGCAGTTTTTTGGGGCCCTACGAGCAGTACTTC.

This clone has a handful of counts. The genes are TRBV6-1 and TRBJ2-7; possible D gene TRBD1, 5 bases. V was shortened by 7 bases and J by 0 bases, with 13 bases between the two germline ends. Germline V gene lookup returns CDR1 MNHNS and CDR2 SASEGT. CDR3 length: 14 amino acids. In nucleotides, the CDR3 is TGTGCCAGCATAGGGGTAAGGGCCTCCTACGAGCAGTACTTC. Its protein product is CASIGVRASYEQYF.

CDR3 DNA: TGTGCCATAACCGGGACAGGGGATGGCTACACCTTC. Protein: CAITGTGDGYTF. This chain connects TRBV28 to TRBJ1-2; TRBD1 aligns across 10 bases. Germline CDR1 reads MDHEN; CDR2 reads SYDVKM. CDR3 length: 12 amino acids. Losses at the gene ends were 10 bases for V and 6 bases for J; bases not matched to a gene: 5.

V gene TRBV5-1 combines with J gene TRBJ1-5; 9 positions match TRBD1. Per the germline V gene, CDR1 is SGHRS and CDR2 is YFSETQ. The CDR3 covers 15 residues. V shed 0 bases and J 4 bases; nucleotides not matched to a gene: 2. The CDR3 nucleotides are TGCGCCAGCAGCTTGGATGGGACAGGGAATCAGCCCCAGCATTTT. The encoded protein is CASSLDGTGNQPQHF.

The chain carries TRBV25-1 and TRBJ2-5; 10 positions match TRBD1. The length of the CDR3 is 18 residues. V trimming: 0 bases; J trimming: 2 bases; junction bases outside the gene matches: 9. Per germline, CDR1 MGHDK and CDR2 SYGVNS. CDR3 sequence reads: CASSEYMGWTGGQETQYF. CDR3 DNA sequence: TGTGCCAGCAGTGAATATATGGGTTGGACAGGGGGACAAGAGACCCAGTACTTC. The entire variable domain, with the rest obtained from reference TRBV25-1 and TRBJ2-5, is as follows: EADIYQTPRYLVIGTGKKITLECSQTMGHDKMYWYQQDPGMELHLIHYSYGVNSTEKGDLSSESTVSRIRTEHFPLTLESARPSHTSQYLCASSEYMGWTGGQETQYFGPGTRLLVL.

The chain carries TRBV7-8 and TRBJ2-5, with D maybe TRBD1 (6 bases). V was trimmed by 4 bases and J by 1 base, leaving 13 bases between them. The CDR3 has 15 amino acids. Germline V gene lookup returns CDR1 SGHVS and CDR2 FQNEAQ. The CDR3 loop is CASSWGVGGQETQYF. The CDR3 nucleotides are TGTGCCAGCAGCTGGGGAGTAGGGGGCCAAGAGACCCAGTACTTC.

This chain joins TRBV5-6 and TRBJ2-7; D remains unclear. Trimming stripped 2 bases from V and 3 bases from J, with 21 bases between. This CDR3 region has 17 residues. CDR1 and CDR2 from the germline V gene are SGHDT and YYEEEE. The CDR3, as DNA: TGTGCCAGCAGCTTAGGTCGAGTGGCAGGTAAAATCTACGAGCAGTACTTC. As protein: CASSLGRVAGKIYEQYF.

This clone came up once. The rearrangement links TRBV6-5 to TRBJ2-4, with D possibly matching TRBD2 (7 bases). V lost 8 bases, J lost 4 bases, and 18 bases lay in between. Germline values: CDR1 MNHEY, CDR2 SVGAGI. This CDR3 has 15 residues. The CDR3 DNA follows: TGTGCCAGCGGAAGGGGGGAGGGCTTGAAAAACATTCAGTACTTC. This translates into CASGRGEGLKNIQYF.

This chain links TRBV28 with TRBJ1-2, with 10 bases identical to TRBD1. The J segment lost 2 bases and the V segment lost 6 bases, leaving 6 bases of the junction unmatched. Looked up from germline, CDR1 is MDHEN and CDR2 is SYDVKM. The CDR3 spans 15 residues. In DNA form, the CDR3 reads TGTGCCAGCAGCCTGGGACAGGGGAGGAACTATGGCTACACCTTC. This gives the protein CASSLGQGRNYGYTF.

This clone has more than one count but fewer than ten. This chain links TRBV27 with TRBJ1-2, with D perhaps matching TRBD1 (6 bases). CDR3 size: 11 residues. Trimming stripped 8 bases from V and 2 bases from J, with 6 bases between. Germline CDR1 MNHEY, CDR2 SMNVEV (reference sequence). CDR3 protein: CASQGNYGYTF. CDR3 nucleotides: TGTGCCAGCCAGGGGAACTATGGCTACACCTTC.